The 7 T cell receptor beta chains below were found in one sample sequenced in a study of radiotherapy plus CTLA-4 blockade in lung cancer. The method was immunoSEQ multiplex PCR; TCRdb's version includes in-frame clones alone and lacks a portion of them. Of 30,000 to 35,000 clones listed, almost 80% are singletons. The source was peripheral blood, collected from a patient treated with radiotherapy plus ipilimumab. The receptors shown here come from a human donor with non-small cell lung cancer who had stable disease on radiotherapy plus ipilimumab.

The chain couples TRBV30 to TRBJ2-1, with D maybe TRBD1 (6 bases). Trimming pared 3 bases from V and 6 bases from J, leaving 9 bases between. Germline loops: CDR1 GTSNPN, CDR2 SVGIG (reference sequence). The CDR3 covers 12 residues. The CDR3 sequence is CAWRRQVNEQFF. The CDR3 DNA follows: TGTGCCTGGAGAAGACAGGTCAATGAGCAGTTCTTC.

The rearrangement links TRBV5-1 to TRBJ2-5, with 13 bases lining up with TRBD2. The trim removed 4 bases at V and 2 bases at J, leaving 17 bases unmatched. CDR1 is SGHRS and CDR2 is YFSETQ in the germline V gene. CDR3 size: 20 residues. The DNA of the CDR3 is TGCGCCAGCAGCCCAGGTAGACTAGCGGGGGGAATGAACCGGCAAGAGACCCAGTACTTC. Its protein is CASSPGRLAGGMNRQETQYF.

The chain employs TRBV27 and TRBJ1-2; TRBD1 might be the D (5 bases). V was shortened by 3 bases and J by 5 bases, with 19 bases between the two germline ends. Germline V gives CDR1 MNHEY, CDR2 SMNVEV (reference sequence). The CDR3 has 16 amino acids. The CDR3 here is CASSLSGAIGHYGYTF. CDR3 nucleotides: TGTGCCAGCAGTTTGAGCGGGGCAATCGGGCATTATGGCTACACCTTC.

This chain connects TRBV5-1 to TRBJ2-1; tentatively, D is TRBD2 (5 bases). V lost 0 bases, J lost 2 bases, and 12 bases lay in between. Germline assignment: CDR1 SGHRS and CDR2 YFSETQ. This CDR3 contains 16 residues. In DNA form, the CDR3 reads TGCGCCAGCAGCTTGGGGAGGTCCTCCACCTACAATGAGCAGTTCTTC. Translating gives CASSLGRSSTYNEQFF.

The chain uses TRBV11-2 and TRBJ1-1; a weak D match, TRBD1 (6 bases). CDR1 SGHAT and CDR2 FQNNGV come from the germline V gene. Trimming left V 5 bases short and J 5 bases short, with 21 bases between. CDR3 size: 16 residues. The CDR3 protein is CASSPPRVQGDTEAFF. The CDR3 nucleotides read TGTGCCAGCAGCCCCCCCCGCGTACAGGGAGATACTGAAGCTTTCTTT. The variable domain in full, with the rest retrieved from reference TRBV11-2 and TRBJ1-1, is EAGVAQSPRYKIIEKRQSVAFWCNPISGHATLYWYQQILGQGPKLLIQFQNNGVVDDSQLPKDRFSAERLKGVDSTLKIQPAKLEDSAVYLCASSPPRVQGDTEAFFGQGTRLTVV.

The chain has TRBV27 and TRBJ1-1; D is ambiguous. This CDR3 spans 13 amino acids. Trimming cost V 6 bases and J 1 base, with 9 bases left between them. Germline values: CDR1 MNHEY, CDR2 SMNVEV (reference sequence). The CDR3, as DNA: TGTGCCAGCAGACTCGGCGGGAACACTGAAGCTTTCTTT. This translates into CASRLGGNTEAFF.

This clone was found once. At the DNA level, this CDR3 is encoded by other sequences in the same sample as well. This chain connects TRBV13 to TRBJ1-5; no definite D call. Trimming left V 0 bases short and J 4 bases short, with 7 bases between. CDR3 length equals 14 residues. CDR1 and CDR2 from the germline V gene are PRHDT and FYEKMQ (reference sequence). CDR3: CASSLGRGNQPQHF. CDR3 coding DNA: TGTGCCAGCAGCTTAGGACGAGGGAATCAGCCCCAGCATTTT. Full variable domain (missing parts from reference TRBV13 and TRBJ1-5): AAGVIQSPRHLIKEKRETATLKCYPIPRHDTVYWYQQGPGQDPQFLISFYEKMQSDKGSIPDRFSAQQFSDYHSELNMSSLELGDSALYFCASSLGRGNQPQHFGDGTRLSIL.